This T cell receptor (beta chain) was obtained from a study of OX40 agonist ivuxolimab in advanced cancers. At the level of the study: While on treatment, patients had intravenous ivuxolimab at 0.01 to 10 mg/kg every 2 weeks.

The data were produced by immunoSEQ multiplex PCR, yet TCRdb's version contains in-frame clones alone and is incomplete. The sample yields some 57,000 clones, about nine tenths seen once. Study-level points and caveats: CD4+ and CD8+ blood T cells expanded clonally by week 6 at 0.1 to 3.0 mg/kg.

Prior autoimmune disease or systemic immunosuppression barred patients. To note about this clone: Its antigen is unknown.

This CDR3 spans 13 amino acids. V lost 4 bases and J lost 4; bases outside the gene matches: 3. Germline values: CDR1 MNHNY, CDR2 SVGAGI (reference sequence). This receptor was taken from an adult with an advanced solid tumor such as melanoma, head and neck, liver or kidney cancer. The chain is built from TRBV6-6 and TRBJ2-5; 7 bases map to TRBD1. The sequences come from CD4+ or CD8+ T cells sorted from blood, collected in a trial of the OX40 agonist ivuxolimab. CDR3 loop: CASSWTGGETQYF. CDR3 sequence (DNA): TGTGCCAGCAGTTGGACAGGCGGAGAGACCCAGTACTTC.